What follows are 23 T cell receptor beta chains derived from one specimen sequenced in a study of blood T cells in healthy people across ages. A J-beta primer mix and a sample-barcoded 5' primer were used in a second PCR of roughly 7 to 12 cycles. TCRdb recomputed calls from the 5' RACE reads with MiXCR, one row per CDR3 protein. Here the sample spans about 1.4 million distinct CDR3 sequences, approximately 59% being singletons. Source material: blood. The receptors derive from a man younger than 35 in good health.

The chain joins TRBV20-1 to TRBJ2-7, with 8 bases lining up with TRBD2. The germline CDR1 and CDR2 sequences are DFQATT and SNEGSKA (reference sequence). Unmatched junction bases numbered 5, after V lost 3 bases and J lost 1 base. The CDR3 is 14 amino acids. The CDR3 sequence: CSARRTSSSYEQYF. CDR3 DNA: TGCAGTGCTAGGAGGACTAGCTCGTCCTACGAGCAGTACTTC.

V and J are TRBV7-2 and TRBJ1-1; 8 bases are a match to TRBD1. Germline loops: CDR1 SGHTA, CDR2 FQGNSA. Unmatched junction bases numbered 10, after V lost 7 bases and J lost 3 bases. The CDR3 has 15 residues. CDR3 DNA: TGTGCCAGCACCCAGGCAGGGGGCTTGGACACTGAAGCTTTCTTT. Its protein is CASTQAGGLDTEAFF.

The rearrangement uses TRBV6-5 and TRBJ2-4; D might be TRBD1 or TRBD2, each matching 5 bases. The CDR3 totals 13 residues. Trimming removed 8 bases from V and 2 bases from J, with 10 bases in between. Germline V gene lookup returns CDR1 MNHEY and CDR2 SVGAGI. CDR3 DNA sequence: TGTGCCAGCTACGAGGGGTCCAAAAACATTCAGTACTTC. Its translation: CASYEGSKNIQYF.

The genes are TRBV7-2 and TRBJ2-1; TRBD2 might be the D (6 bases). Near its end, the DNA agrees better with TRBJ2-7, so the J call may be wrong. Germline lookup yields CDR1 SGHTA and CDR2 FQGNSA. The CDR3 totals 13 residues. CDR3 sequence: CASSFSGEWEQYF. CDR3 DNA sequence: TGTGCCAGCAGCTTTTCGGGGGAGTGGGAGCAGTACTTC.

The J gene is TRBJ2-5, the V gene TRBV20-1, with D unclear. Germline V CDR1 and CDR2: DFQATT, SNEGSKA (reference sequence). Trimming shortened V by 6 bases and J by 2 bases, and 13 bases separated the two germline ends. The CDR3 runs 13 residues. The CDR3 loop is CSARAHRQETQYF. The CDR3 DNA reads as TGCAGTGCCCGGGCCCACCGTCAAGAGACCCAGTACTTC.

V usage is TRBV11-2 and J usage is TRBJ2-7, with a weak D call TRBD1 (6 bases). V dropped 7 bases and J dropped 3 bases, with 19 bases sitting between them. This CDR3 spans 15 amino acids. Germline CDR1 reads SGHAT; CDR2 reads FQNNGV. The CDR3 loop reads CASMDLGAGNYEQYF. Here the CDR3 DNA reads TGTGCCAGCATGGACTTGGGGGCAGGAAACTACGAGCAGTACTTC.

This sequence joins TRBV6-5 and TRBJ2-3, with TRBD1 as a possible D gene (5 bases). This CDR3 contains 17 residues. Germline V gene data show CDR1 as MNHEY and CDR2 as SVGAGI. Trimming stripped 0 bases from V and 2 bases from J, with 15 bases between. DNA for the CDR3: TGTGCCAGCAGTTACTCGTCTGCTGGGGCCAACACAGATACGCAGTATTTT. Amino acids: CASSYSSAGANTDTQYF.

This clonotype appeared a few times. The chain combines TRBV7-9 with TRBJ2-7; D gene unclear. The V end was cut by 5 bases, the J end by 2 bases, with 13 bases between. The CDR3 sequence is 14 residues long. Germline lookup yields CDR1 SEHNR and CDR2 FQNEAQ (reference sequence). The CDR3 DNA reads TGTGCCAGCAGCCCCAAATCCGGTCCCTACGAGCAGTACTTC. Protein product: CASSPKSGPYEQYF.

This clonotype was found a few times. The chain uses TRBV2 and TRBJ1-2; 7 positions match TRBD1. The ends lost 6 bases at V and 4 bases at J; junction bases unmatched: 5. The germline CDR1 and CDR2 sequences are SNHLY and FYNNEI. This CDR3 has 13 residues. The CDR3 here is CASRGQNFYGYTF. The CDR3 DNA follows: TGTGCCAGCAGGGGACAGAACTTCTATGGCTACACCTTC.

This clonotype was recorded a few times. J is TRBJ1-4 and V is TRBV20-1, with 8 bases aligning to TRBD1. The CDR3 length is 11 residues. The J segment lost 13 bases and the V segment lost 6 bases, leaving 7 bases of the junction unmatched. The germline CDR1 and CDR2 sequences are DFQATT and SNEGSKA (reference sequence). The CDR3 loop is CSAQTGAVLFF. CDR3 DNA sequence: TGCAGTGCCCAGACAGGGGCAGTACTGTTTTTT.

This clonotype has a handful of counts. The chain uses TRBV6-5 and TRBJ1-2; D is unclear. Trimming removed 2 bases from V and 4 bases from J, with 14 bases in between. Per the germline V gene, CDR1 is MNHEY and CDR2 is SVGAGI. This CDR3 contains 15 residues. The CDR3: CASSYPTITVYGYTF. DNA for the CDR3: TGTGCCAGCAGTTACCCCACAATAACAGTCTATGGCTACACCTTC.

The chain recombines TRBV12-3 or TRBV12-4 with TRBJ2-3, with a possible D match to TRBD2 (6 bases). V was trimmed by 6 bases and J by 2 bases, leaving 18 bases between them. CDR3 length equals 16 residues. CDR3 residues: CASSTTSRGATDTQYF. Written as DNA, the CDR3 is TGTGCCAGCAGCACCACTAGCAGAGGGGCCACAGATACGCAGTATTTT.

The rearrangement joins TRBV15 to TRBJ2-1, with D possibly matching TRBD1 (7 bases). V lost 5 bases to trimming and J lost 13 bases, with 21 bases between them. The length of the CDR3 is 14 residues. In germline, CDR1 is LNHNV, CDR2 YYDKDF (reference sequence). As DNA, the CDR3 is TGTGCCACCAGCGCCCCCAGTTGGCGGGACAGACAGTTCTTC. It yields the protein CATSAPSWRDRQFF.

The chain carries TRBV7-2 and TRBJ1-1; no clear D. The V gene lost 0 bases and the J gene lost 0 bases, with 17 bases spanning the gap. Germline V CDR1 and CDR2: SGHTA, FQGNSA. This CDR3 has 18 residues. The CDR3 DNA is TGTGCCAGCAGCTTAGCGCCCGGACGGAACCTGATGAACACTGAAGCTTTCTTT. This encodes CASSLAPGRNLMNTEAFF.

The rearrangement joins TRBV5-5 to TRBJ1-1; TRBD1 is a possible D gene (5 bases). The V end was cut by 1 base, the J end by 5 bases, with 12 bases between. The CDR3 length is 14 residues. The germline CDR1 and CDR2 sequences are SGHKS and YYEKEE (reference sequence). The CDR3 is CASSLHVGTTEAFF. The CDR3, as DNA: TGTGCCAGCAGCTTGCACGTAGGGACTACTGAAGCTTTCTTT. Supplemented by reference TRBV5-5 and TRBJ1-1, the full variable domain reads DAGVTQSPTHLIKTRGQQVTLRCSPISGHKSVSWYQQVLGQGPQFIFQYYEKEERGRGNFPDRFSARQFPNYSSELNVNALLLGDSALYLCASSLHVGTTEAFFGQGTRLTVV.

The gene calls are TRBV27 and TRBJ2-2, with TRBD2 as a possible D gene (6 bases). CDR3 length: 15 amino acids. In germline, CDR1 is MNHEY, CDR2 SMNVEV (reference sequence). Trimming took off 9 bases at V and 5 bases at J, with 19 bases between the two ends. The CDR3 region has the DNA TGTGCCAGTAACCAGGTTGGGGGGTGGACCGGGGAGCTGTTTTTT. This encodes CASNQVGGWTGELFF.

The V gene is TRBV29-1, the J gene TRBJ1-1; no definite D call. Trimming shortened V by 3 bases and J by 3 bases, and 8 bases separated the two germline ends. Germline assignment: CDR1 SQVTM and CDR2 ANQGSEA. The CDR3 runs to 12 residues. The CDR3 region has the DNA TGCAGCGTTGATATTGGGGACACTGAAGCTTTCTTT. As protein: CSVDIGDTEAFF.

This clonotype occurred a few times. The gene calls are TRBV27 and TRBJ2-7; maybe TRBD2 (5 bases). The CDR3 extends over 13 amino acids. V shed 8 bases and J shed 0 bases, with 11 bases lying between them. Germline CDR1 reads MNHEY; CDR2 reads SMNVEV (reference sequence). The CDR3 loop reads CASRTGNSYEQYF. The CDR3 DNA follows: TGTGCCAGCCGGACCGGGAACTCCTACGAGCAGTACTTC.

The CDR3 coding sequence is TGTGCCTATCCCAGTGGGGGATATGGCTACACCTTC. Its translation is CAYPSGGYGYTF. The genes are TRBV7-9 and TRBJ1-2; perhaps TRBD1 as D (5 bases). The V and J ends lost 11 bases and 5 bases respectively, with 15 bases between them. CDR1 SEHNR and CDR2 FQNEAQ come from the germline V gene (reference sequence). The CDR3 loop spans 12 amino acids.

Regarding this clonotype: At one end, the junction sequence differs from germline, possibly due to a read error. This chain connects TRBV6-6 to TRBJ2-4; D not certain. The CDR3 is made up of 13 amino acids. From germline, CDR1 is MNHNY and CDR2 SVGAGI (reference sequence). The CDR3 is CTSSPLEHAIQYF. The CDR3 DNA reads TGTACCAGCAGCCCCCTGGAACATGCCATTCAGTACTTC.

This clonotype was found a few times. The chain links TRBV12-3 or TRBV12-4 to TRBJ1-2; D is unclear. There are 12 residues in the CDR3. With 3 bases removed from V and 8 bases from J, the gap between germline ends came to 10 bases. CDR3 sequence (DNA): TGTGCCAGCAGTTTGCAGTTGTCGGGCTACACCTTC. This translates into CASSLQLSGYTF.

The chain combines TRBV4-2 with TRBJ1-2; D is uncertain. The CDR3 covers 12 residues. Per the germline V gene, CDR1 is LGHNA and CDR2 is YNFKEQ. V lost 1 base to trimming and J lost 6 bases, with 6 bases between them. CDR3 region: CASSQVVDGYTF. CDR3 sequence (DNA): TGTGCCAGCAGCCAAGTAGTCGATGGCTACACCTTC.

The chain is built from TRBV29-1 and TRBJ1-2, with 7 bases fitting TRBD1. CDR3 length: 15 amino acids. Per germline, CDR1 SQVTM and CDR2 ANQGSEA. The trim removed 4 bases at V and 4 bases at J, leaving 12 bases unmatched. The CDR3, as DNA: TGCAGCGTTGCCTCCCGGGACAGCACCTTCTATGGCTACACCTTC. The encoded protein is CSVASRDSTFYGYTF.